This TCR beta chain originates from a study of cytomegalovirus exposure and HLA in healthy donors. Overall study findings and caveats: What TCR beta sequences reportedly achieved was accurate prediction of HLA-A and HLA-B alleles in most subjects. Testing in vitro showed three CMV-associated chains specific for CMV antigens.

In the case of this clone: No antigen is known for it.

The donors gave bone marrow, and they were healthy. In the PCR, 60 Vbeta and 13 Jbeta primers were used. Method: immunoSEQ multiplex PCR; TCRdb's copy keeps in-frame clones and lacks some. The sample shows some 180,000 clones, 70% to 85% of them seen only once. Sample: PBMCs. The TCR sequence derives from a man in his forties in good health and CMV-seropositive.

CDR3 sequence (DNA): TGTGCCAGCAGTTACACCCGGACTAGCGGTCACAATGAGCAGTTCTTC. Amino acid sequence: CASSYTRTSGHNEQFF. The chain is built from TRBV6-5 and TRBJ2-1, with 10 bases aligning to TRBD2. Trimming cost V 2 bases and J 5 bases; bases outside gene matches: 6. This CDR3 has 16 residues. CDR1 MNHEY and CDR2 SVGAGI come from the germline V gene.